These T cell receptor beta chains were read from a single sample in a study of naive and memory T cell subsets. TCRdb reprocessed the UMI-ligation and nested PCR reads with MiXCR, giving one entry per CDR3 protein. Of some 110,000 distinct CDR3 sequences in the sample, more than 14% were seen once. Input material: naive CD8+ T cells from blood. These receptors were taken from a human donor in good health. CDR3s include the opening cysteine and the closing phenylalanine or tryptophan. D genes are given only for firm matches. Size is stated for part of the rows, as once, few or many counts, or as a class when the clone is expanded.

J | size | D | V | CDR3 | DNA
TRBJ2-3 | many | . | TRBV7-3 | CASSLIGQADTQYF | TGTGCCAGCAGCTTAATCGGGCAGGCAGATACGCAGTATTTT
TRBJ2-3 | many | TRBD2 | TRBV7-3 | CASSIGTSPTTDTQYF | TGTGCCAGCAGCATCGGGACTAGCCCTACCACAGATACGCAGTATTTT
TRBJ1-1 | many | TRBD1 | TRBV12-3/TRBV12-4 | CASKGGRDRAKNTEAFF | TGTGCCAGCAAGGGGGGCCGGGACAGGGCAAAGAACACTGAAGCTTTCTTT
TRBJ2-7 | many | . | TRBV30 | CAWETSFNYEQYF | TGTGCCTGGGAAACGAGCTTTAACTACGAGCAGTACTTC
TRBJ2-7 | many | TRBD2 | TRBV7-2 | CASSLGGGGIDEQYF | TGTGCCAGCAGCTTAGGGGGGGGAGGAATCGACGAGCAGTACTTC
TRBJ2-3 | . | TRBD2 | TRBV11-3 | CASSESGGGRTDTQYF | TGTGCCAGCAGCGAGAGCGGGGGGGGCCGAACAGATACGCAGTATTTT
TRBJ1-5 | . | . | TRBV6-6 | CASSYGSNNQPQHF | TGTGCCAGCAGTTACGGCAGTAACAATCAGCCCCAGCATTTT
TRBJ2-1 | . | TRBD2 | TRBV29-1 | CSVEELTSGSGNEQFF | TGCAGCGTTGAAGAATTGACTAGCGGGAGTGGCAATGAGCAGTTCTTC
TRBJ1-1 | . | . | TRBV7-9 | CASSLVSGSPEAFF | TGTGCCAGCAGCTTAGTTTCAGGGTCCCCTGAAGCTTTCTTT
TRBJ2-7 | many | TRBD2 | TRBV2 | CATSGLAGDFYEQYF | TGTGCCACTTCGGGACTAGCGGGGGATTTCTACGAGCAGTACTTC
TRBJ1-2 | . | . | TRBV6-6 | CASSRDPFYGYTF | TGTGCCAGCAGCAGGGATCCCTTCTATGGCTACACCTTC
TRBJ1-2 | once | . | TRBV2 | CASMGSYTRANYGYTF | TGTGCCAGCATGGGTTCTTACACCCGAGCTAACTATGGCTACACCTTC
TRBJ2-7 | few | TRBD2 | TRBV6-5 | CASTGTPLAVYEQYF | TGTGCCAGCACCGGGACTCCCCTAGCGGTCTACGAGCAGTACTTC
TRBJ2-1 | . | TRBD1 | TRBV27 | CASSAPGTGGSGEQFF | TGTGCCAGCAGTGCGCCCGGGACAGGGGGTTCTGGCGAGCAGTTCTTC
TRBJ1-1 | . | . | TRBV11-1 | CASSFAEHTEAFF | TGTGCCAGCAGCTTTGCAGAGCACACTGAAGCTTTCTTT
TRBJ1-2 | many | . | TRBV18 | CASSSGRAGNYGYTF | TGTGCCAGCTCATCGGGCAGAGCAGGGAACTATGGCTACACCTTC
TRBJ2-3 | . | TRBD2 | TRBV30 | CAWTTSGSTDTQYF | TGTGCCTGGACGACTAGCGGGAGCACAGATACGCAGTATTTT
TRBJ1-1 | few | . | TRBV29-1 | CSVEYTEAFF | TGCAGCGTCGAGTACACTGAAGCTTTCTTT
TRBJ1-2 | many | . | TRBV7-9 | CASSLGHRYGYTF | TGTGCCAGCAGCTTGGGACATCGCTATGGCTACACCTTC
TRBJ2-2 | . | . | TRBV23-1 | CASSQSWGHTGELFF | TGCGCCAGCAGTCAATCTTGGGGACACACCGGGGAGCTGTTTTTT
TRBJ1-2 | . | . | TRBV29-1 | CSVLDSWDYGYTF | TGCAGCGTTTTGGACAGCTGGGACTATGGCTACACCTTC
TRBJ2-7 | . | . | TRBV6-2/TRBV6-3 | CASSQSTRQTSPYEQYF | TGTGCCAGCAGCCAATCGACCCGCCAAACTAGTCCCTACGAGCAGTACTTC
TRBJ2-2 | . | TRBD1 | TRBV19 | CASRVGQGITGELFF | TGTGCCAGTAGGGTGGGACAGGGGATCACCGGGGAGCTGTTTTTT
TRBJ2-2 | . | . | TRBV7-9 | CASRNSNRDGELFF | TGTGCCAGCCGTAACTCCAACCGTGACGGGGAGCTGTTTTTT